This entry lists 20 T cell receptor beta chains sequenced from one sample in a study of T cell responses to AZD1222 COVID-19 vaccine. TCRdb keeps only in-frame clones here, not all; method: immunoSEQ multiplex PCR. The top ten hold approximately 1% of the sample, which has 100,000 to 150,000 clones, approximately 90% seen once. The sequenced sample was peripheral blood, obtained on day 0 of AZD1222 vaccination. These receptors were taken from an adult in good health.

This sequence joins TRBV27 and TRBJ2-3; 8 bases agree with TRBD1. In germline, CDR1 is MNHEY, CDR2 SMNVEV (reference sequence). This CDR3 is built from 15 residues. Trimming at V came to 4 bases and at J to 2 bases, leaving 5 bases not matched to a gene. The CDR3 region is CASSYDRGSTDTQYF. In DNA, the CDR3 is TGTGCCAGCAGTTACGACAGGGGATCCACAGATACGCAGTATTTT.

This chain connects TRBV10-3 to TRBJ2-6, with D tentatively TRBD1 (5 bases). Germline values: CDR1 ENHRY, CDR2 SYGVKD. This CDR3 has 15 residues. Trimming removed 6 bases from V and 2 bases from J, with 11 bases in between. CDR3 bases: TGTGCCATCAGACCAGGGCCGGCTGGGGCCAACGTCCTGACTTTC. Translation gives CAIRPGPAGANVLTF.

The chain is built from TRBV30 and TRBJ1-2, with D hard to call. In germline, CDR1 is GTSNPN, CDR2 SVGIG (reference sequence). V was shortened by 6 bases and J by 4 bases, with 12 bases between the two germline ends. The CDR3 totals 12 residues. CDR3 in amino acids: CACPRASYGYTF. The CDR3 DNA reads as TGTGCCTGCCCACGGGCGTCCTATGGCTACACCTTC.

The chain uses TRBV29-1 and TRBJ2-3, with 11 bases aligning to TRBD2. This CDR3 has 17 amino acids. V lost 1 base and J lost 4; bases outside the gene matches: 10. Germline values: CDR1 SQVTM, CDR2 ANQGSEA. The CDR3 loop reads CSVEVWGSGRAPDTQYF. The DNA for the CDR3 is TGCAGCGTTGAAGTCTGGGGTAGCGGGAGGGCCCCAGATACGCAGTATTTT.

This clone was seen only a few times. The rearrangement joins TRBV2 to TRBJ1-6; D is unclear. The germline V and J ends were trimmed by 4 bases and 4 bases, with 14 bases remaining between them. Looked up from germline, CDR1 is SNHLY and CDR2 is FYNNEI. There are 16 residues in the CDR3. The CDR3 sequence is CASSGQRTDYNSPLHF. CDR3 bases: TGTGCCAGCAGTGGTCAAAGGACGGATTATAATTCACCCCTCCACTTT.

This clone was recorded only once. The CDR3 DNA reads as TGTGCCAGCAGCCAAGAAGGCAGGGAGTGGGCACTAGGCGAGCAGTACTTC. The encoded protein is CASSQEGREWALGEQYF. V is TRBV14 and J is TRBJ2-7; TRBD1 or TRBD2 may be the D gene (5 bases each). The ends were cut back, 0 bases at V and 6 bases at J, with 21 bases in the middle. Germline V gene lookup returns CDR1 SGHDN and CDR2 FVKESK. The CDR3 totals 17 residues.

The CDR3 region is CASGLVRTGVTDEQFF. Written as DNA, the CDR3 is TGTGCTAGTGGTTTGGTGCGGACAGGGGTGACGGATGAGCAGTTCTTC. This sequence joins TRBV12-5 and TRBJ2-1, with 9 bases identical to TRBD1. The CDR3 covers 16 residues. With V trimmed by 0 bases and J by 8 bases, 8 bases remained unmatched. The germline gives CDR1 LGHNT, CDR2 FRNRAP.

J is TRBJ1-2 and V is TRBV7-8; D gene uncertain. The germline V gene has CDR1 SGHVS and CDR2 FQNEAQ. CDR3 length equals 13 residues. Trimming stripped 5 bases from V and 2 bases from J, with 9 bases between. CDR3 sequence: CASSPQRNYGYTF. Written as DNA, the CDR3 is TGTGCCAGCAGCCCACAACGGAACTATGGCTACACCTTC.

This clone has just a few counts. The gene calls are TRBV9 and TRBJ2-7, with 7 bases identical to TRBD2. Trimming cost V 4 bases and J 2 bases; bases outside gene matches: 6. The germline CDR1 and CDR2 sequences are SGDLS and YYNGEE. The CDR3 has 14 residues. The CDR3 nucleotides read TGTGCCAGCAGCCTTACTAGCGCGCCCTACGAGCAGTACTTC. Protein sequence: CASSLTSAPYEQYF.

V and J are TRBV5-1 and TRBJ1-1; D not resolved. CDR1 and CDR2 from the germline V gene are SGHRS and YFSETQ. The CDR3 extends over 14 amino acids. V lost 3 bases and J 4 bases, leaving 13 bases between the germline ends. This CDR3 is CASSSGVLGTEAFF. The CDR3 nucleotides read TGCGCCAGCAGCTCGGGTGTATTGGGCACTGAAGCTTTCTTT.

The chain couples TRBV3-1 (or the pseudogene TRBV3-2) to TRBJ1-3; perhaps TRBD1 as D (6 bases). With 3 bases removed from V and 4 bases from J, the gap between germline ends came to 19 bases. This CDR3 spans 17 amino acids. Germline V gives CDR1 LGHDT, CDR2 YNNKEL (reference sequence). This CDR3 reads CASSHFLGQPGGNTIYF. The CDR3 DNA reads as TGTGCCAGCAGCCATTTTTTAGGACAGCCGGGGGGAAACACCATATATTTT.

Only one count was recorded for this clone. V usage is TRBV11-2 and J usage is TRBJ2-7, with D uncertain. V lost 6 bases and J 4 bases, leaving 16 bases between the germline ends. The CDR3 sequence is 14 residues long. Germline lookup yields CDR1 SGHAT and CDR2 FQNNGV. In DNA form, the CDR3 reads TGTGCCAGCAGACCCCCACAGAAACCTTACGAGCAGTACTTC. Protein product: CASRPPQKPYEQYF.

This clone was observed a handful of times. The J gene is TRBJ2-7, the V gene TRBV4-1; TRBD2 matches at 10 bases. Germline loops: CDR1 MGHRA, CDR2 YSYEKL. CDR3 size: 16 residues. V trimming: 0 bases; J trimming: 7 bases; junction bases outside the gene matches: 9. The CDR3: CASSQDWGAGGKEQYF. CDR3 bases: TGCGCCAGCAGCCAAGATTGGGGAGCGGGAGGGAAAGAGCAGTACTTC.

The CDR3 nucleotides are TGTGCCAGCACAAGTCGCCCAGGCGGGGAGCTGTTTTTT. Its protein is CASTSRPGGELFF. This chain links TRBV27 with TRBJ2-2; D is unclear. This CDR3 contains 13 residues. Deletions cut 7 bases from V and 7 bases from J, with 13 bases between. Germline V gene sequence: CDR1 MNHEY, CDR2 SMNVEV (reference sequence).

The V gene is TRBV6-6, the J gene TRBJ1-4; D gene uncertain. The germline V gene has CDR1 MNHNY and CDR2 SVGAGI (reference sequence). The CDR3 runs to 15 residues. V was trimmed by 2 bases and J by 8 bases, leaving 15 bases between them. CDR3 region: CASSYEASPGEKLFF. The CDR3 region has the DNA TGTGCCAGCAGTTACGAGGCGTCCCCCGGGGAAAAACTGTTTTTT.

The genes are TRBV3-1 (or the pseudogene TRBV3-2) and TRBJ2-7; perhaps TRBD2 as D (5 bases). The V gene lost 3 bases and the J gene lost 6 bases, with 9 bases spanning the gap. The CDR3 consists of 12 residues. Germline CDR1 reads LGHDT; CDR2 reads YNNKEL (reference sequence). The CDR3 DNA sequence: TGTGCCAGCAGCCAGCTCGAGGGCGAGCAGTACTTC. Its protein is CASSQLEGEQYF.

V usage is TRBV9 and J usage is TRBJ2-7, with 7 bases matching TRBD1. The CDR3 consists of 15 residues. The J segment lost 0 bases and the V segment lost 0 bases, leaving 3 bases of the junction unmatched. The germline CDR1 and CDR2 sequences are SGDLS and YYNGEE. DNA for the CDR3: TGTGCCAGCAGCGTAGCCACAGGGGTCTCCTACGAGCAGTACTTC. Encoded protein: CASSVATGVSYEQYF.

The V gene is TRBV11-2, the J gene TRBJ2-4; D remains unclear. CDR3 size: 13 residues. Trimming took 5 bases from V and 6 from J, leaving 11 bases between them. In germline, CDR1 is SGHAT, CDR2 FQNNGV. CDR3 DNA sequence: TGTGCCAGCAGCGGATCTCTGATAAACATTCAGTACTTC. This codes for CASSGSLINIQYF.

This chain joins TRBV5-5 and TRBJ1-1; no firm D call. The germline gives CDR1 SGHKS, CDR2 YYEKEE (reference sequence). There are 13 residues in the CDR3. V was cut by 2 bases and J by 4 bases, with 9 bases left in between. The CDR3 DNA reads as TGTGCCAGCAGCTTTATGGGGAGCACTGAAGCTTTCTTT. Amino acid sequence: CASSFMGSTEAFF. Full variable domain (missing parts from reference TRBV5-5 and TRBJ1-1): DAGVTQSPTHLIKTRGQQVTLRCSPISGHKSVSWYQQVLGQGPQFIFQYYEKEERGRGNFPDRFSARQFPNYSSELNVNALLLGDSALYLCASSFMGSTEAFFGQGTRLTVV.

The rearrangement joins TRBV28 to TRBJ2-1; 7 bases line up with TRBD1. CDR1 and CDR2 (germline): MDHEN, SYDVKM. V shed 7 bases, J shed 7 bases, and the junction held 16 bases outside the gene matches. CDR3 size: 16 residues. CDR3 DNA: TGTGCCAGCAAGCGGATTAACAGGGGAATGGGGAATGAGCAGTTCTTC. It translates to CASKRINRGMGNEQFF.